The 29 T cell receptor beta chains listed next were all sequenced from one sample in a study of naive and memory T cell subsets (dated by TCRdb to the late 2010s). Libraries were prepared through 5' RACE. Sequencing instrument: Illumina MiSeq. Four rounds of PCR, run with the SP2 primer together with nested alpha and beta constant region primers, were used to amplify the ligated cDNA. TCRdb's own reprocessing of the public reads used fastp at Q25 and MiXCR and kept productive beta chains. CDR3 protein sequences are deduplicated, and each keeps its most common genes and DNA. This sample comprises about 32,000 distinct CDR3 sequences, roughly a sixth of them detected only once. The ten largest make up 2% to 3% of the sample. A robust, sensitive protocol for the amplification, sequencing and analysis of TCRs was described in the study, in which 3' ligation of a UMI-containing oligonucleotide to TCR cDNA was used.

Receptors originate from a female donor in good health.

The chain carries TRBV5-1 and TRBJ1-2; D gene ambiguous. Per germline, CDR1 SGHRS and CDR2 YFSETQ. V lost 0 bases, J lost 7 bases, and 13 bases lay in between. This CDR3 region has 14 residues. The CDR3 here is CASSLAGSLGGYTF. The CDR3 DNA is TGCGCCAGCAGCTTGGCGGGCAGCTTAGGTGGCTACACCTTC.

The chain has TRBV10-3 and TRBJ1-1; TRBD1 is a possible D gene (5 bases). This CDR3 contains 16 residues. In germline, CDR1 is ENHRY, CDR2 SYGVKD. The germline V and J ends were trimmed by 2 bases and 1 base, with 14 bases remaining between them. CDR3 in amino acids: CAISEPGRVTNTEAFF. Written as DNA, the CDR3 is TGTGCCATCAGTGAGCCGGGCAGGGTTACGAACACTGAAGCTTTCTTT.

Many counts were recorded for this clonotype. The gene calls are TRBV29-1 and TRBJ2-3; D unclear. The CDR3 length is 11 residues. Germline lookup yields CDR1 SQVTM and CDR2 ANQGSEA. The V gene lost 8 bases and the J gene lost 3 bases, with 9 bases spanning the gap. CDR3 nucleotides: TGCAGCCCGAGAGTAACAGATACGCAGTATTTT. Amino acids: CSPRVTDTQYF.

By its share, this clonotype is medium-sized. The chain uses TRBV5-5 and TRBJ2-3; D unresolved. This CDR3 has 14 amino acids. Germline V gene sequence: CDR1 SGHKS, CDR2 YYEKEE (reference sequence). With 4 bases removed from V and 4 bases from J, the gap between germline ends came to 13 bases. The CDR3 is CASSLDLGPDTQYF. The CDR3 DNA follows: TGTGCCAGCAGCCTTGATTTGGGTCCAGATACGCAGTATTTT.

This clonotype was detected a few times. A much larger clone sits a single nucleotide away, making a read error possible. The genes are TRBV6-5 and TRBJ2-7, with D possibly being TRBD1 (7 bases). Trimming stripped 10 bases from V and 6 bases from J, with 16 bases between. Germline loops: CDR1 MNHEY, CDR2 SVGAGI. The CDR3 spans 12 residues. The CDR3, as DNA: TGTGCCAACCGGGGGACAGACTGCGAGCAGTACTTC. Its protein is CANRGTDCEQYF.

This chain connects TRBV20-1 to TRBJ2-3; 11 bases agree with TRBD2. The CDR3 runs 16 residues. Germline V gives CDR1 DFQATT, CDR2 SNEGSKA (reference sequence). V lost 2 bases, J lost 4 bases, and 8 bases stayed unmatched. DNA for the CDR3: TGCAGTGCTAGAAATGTACTAGCGGGGGATGCAGATACGCAGTATTTT. This codes for CSARNVLAGDADTQYF.

This clonotype was detected only a few times. The chain combines TRBV12-3 or TRBV12-4 with TRBJ2-1; D remains unclear. V was trimmed by 0 bases and J by 5 bases, leaving 5 bases between them. The CDR3 length is 13 residues. CDR3 DNA sequence: TGTGCCAGCAGTTTAGCGCGAAACAATGAGCAGTTCTTC. This encodes CASSLARNNEQFF.

This clonotype was counted at least ten times. V usage is TRBV20-1 and J usage is TRBJ2-7; perhaps TRBD1 as D (6 bases). Germline V gives CDR1 DFQATT, CDR2 SNEGSKA (reference sequence). V shed 6 bases and J shed 3 bases, with 15 bases lying between them. CDR3 length: 13 residues. CDR3 DNA sequence: TGCAGTGCCCACCCTCAGACAGGCTACGAGCAGTACTTC. This encodes CSAHPQTGYEQYF.

V usage is TRBV5-1 and J usage is TRBJ1-1; D remains ambiguous. Trimming removed 4 bases at V and 3 bases at J, with 10 bases between. The CDR3 length is 13 residues. Germline assignment: CDR1 SGHRS and CDR2 YFSETQ. In nucleotides, the CDR3 is TGCGCCAGCAGCCCAGGATGGGACACTGAAGCTTTCTTT. It is translated as CASSPGWDTEAFF.

The rearrangement joins TRBV6-6 to TRBJ1-1; 7 nucleotides match TRBD1. Germline loops: CDR1 MNHNY, CDR2 SVGAGI (reference sequence). The CDR3 totals 19 residues. The trim removed 2 bases at V and 1 base at J, leaving 16 bases unmatched. The CDR3 reads CASSYKQGRDAGSNTEAFF. The CDR3 nucleotides read TGTGCCAGCAGTTACAAACAGGGGCGGGACGCAGGATCGAACACTGAAGCTTTCTTT.

This clonotype was found many times. The chain combines TRBV29-1 with TRBJ2-1; TRBD1 matches 9 bases. Germline loops: CDR1 SQVTM, CDR2 ANQGSEA. Losses at the gene ends were 0 bases for V and 5 bases for J; bases not matched to a gene: 5. The length of the CDR3 is 15 residues. The DNA of the CDR3 is TGCAGCGTTGAAGATGGACAGGGGAGGGACAATGAGCAGTTCTTC. This translates into CSVEDGQGRDNEQFF.

This clonotype appeared a few times. This chain links TRBV6-1 with TRBJ2-7, with 9 bases fitting TRBD1. With V trimmed by 4 bases and J by 0 bases, 7 bases remained unmatched. The CDR3 runs 16 residues. Germline V gene sequence: CDR1 MNHNS, CDR2 SASEGT. The CDR3: CASSALTGGISYEQYF. Written as DNA, the CDR3 is TGTGCCAGCAGTGCCTTGACAGGGGGGATCTCCTACGAGCAGTACTTC.

V is TRBV9 and J is TRBJ2-2; TRBD2 matches 8 bases. The CDR3 sequence is 18 residues long. The V gene end was trimmed by 0 bases and the J gene end by 4 bases; junction bases not matched to a gene: 11. The germline V gene has CDR1 SGDLS and CDR2 YYNGEE. This CDR3 reads CASSVGQFVRGATGELFF. CDR3 DNA sequence: TGTGCCAGCAGCGTAGGGCAGTTTGTGCGGGGGGCCACCGGGGAGCTGTTTTTT.

This chain uses TRBV2 with TRBJ1-1; the D gene is possibly TRBD1 (6 bases). The germline V and J ends were trimmed by 3 bases and 6 bases, with 11 bases remaining between them. This CDR3 region has 13 residues. Germline loops: CDR1 SNHLY, CDR2 FYNNEI. The CDR3 DNA sequence: TGTGCCAGCAGTGATCGCACAGGGTCTGAAGCTTTCTTT. This sequence encodes CASSDRTGSEAFF.

This clonotype was counted between two and nine times. The rearrangement joins TRBV24-1 to TRBJ2-1; the match to TRBD1 covers 9 bases. V trimming: 7 bases; J trimming: 6 bases; junction bases outside the gene matches: 9. Germline V lookup: CDR1 KGHDR, CDR2 SFDVKD. The CDR3 loop spans 15 amino acids. The CDR3 is CATSPRDREANEQFF. In nucleotides, the CDR3 is TGTGCCACCAGCCCCCGGGACAGGGAGGCCAATGAGCAGTTCTTC.

The chain employs TRBV7-2 and TRBJ1-3; 8 positions match TRBD1. The CDR3 consists of 15 residues. V lost 5 bases and J lost 8; bases outside the gene matches: 11. The V gene's germline CDR1 is SGHTA and CDR2 FQGNSA. The DNA for the CDR3 is TGTGCCAGCAGCCCCCCCGCAGGGGGCTCGGACACCATATATTTT. Translation: CASSPPAGGSDTIYF. The complete variable domain, with remaining parts taken from reference TRBV7-2 and TRBJ1-3, reads GAGVSQSPSNKVTEKGKDVELRCDPISGHTALYWYRQSLGQGLEFLIYFQGNSAPDKSGLPSDRFSAERTGGSVSTLTIQRTQQEDSAVYLCASSPPAGGSDTIYFGEGSWLTVV.

Ten or more counts support this clonotype. The CDR3 nucleotides read TGTGCCAGCAGTAGGGACAGGAGCAATCAGCCCCAGCATTTT. Translated, it gives CASSRDRSNQPQHF. The chain combines TRBV6-5 with TRBJ1-5; 8 positions agree with TRBD1. Trimming removed 5 bases from V and 1 base from J; junction bases left unmatched: 1. Germline loops: CDR1 MNHEY, CDR2 SVGAGI. The length of the CDR3 is 14 residues.

This clonotype was observed a handful of times. V gene TRBV29-1 combines with J gene TRBJ2-7, with D possibly called TRBD1 or TRBD2 (5 bases each). Trimming removed 2 bases at V and 7 bases at J, with 9 bases between. The germline V gene has CDR1 SQVTM and CDR2 ANQGSEA. The CDR3 extends over 11 amino acids. Here the CDR3 DNA reads TGCAGCGTTGAACTGGGGACGGAGCAGTACTTC. This encodes CSVELGTEQYF.

By its share, this clonotype is medium-sized. This chain links TRBV5-1 with TRBJ2-3; 8 nucleotides match TRBD2. Per germline, CDR1 SGHRS and CDR2 YFSETQ. The junction had 9 bases not matched to a gene; V was cut back by 4 bases and J by 2 bases. This CDR3 is 16 amino acids long. The DNA of the CDR3 is TGCGCCAGCAGCCCCCCCGGCGGGGGGACCACAGATACGCAGTATTTT. Amino acids: CASSPPGGGTTDTQYF. Complete variable domain (other parts from reference TRBV5-1 and TRBJ2-3): KAGVTQTPRYLIKTRGQQVTLSCSPISGHRSVSWYQQTPGQGLQFLFEYFSETQRNKGNFPGRFSGRQFSNSRSEMNVSTLELGDSALYLCASSPPGGGTTDTQYFGPGTRLTVL.

By share of the sample, this clonotype is medium-sized. This chain links TRBV6-1 with TRBJ1-1, with D possibly matching TRBD1 (6 bases). Germline V gene sequence: CDR1 MNHNS, CDR2 SASEGT. The CDR3 sequence is 13 residues long. Trimming pared 7 bases from V and 1 base from J, leaving 10 bases between. CDR3: CASTLDRNTEAFF. The CDR3 nucleotides read TGTGCCAGCACCCTGGACAGGAACACTGAAGCTTTCTTT.

This clonotype was seen repeatedly, ten times or more. The V and J genes are TRBV6-6 and TRBJ1-2; D not certain. Germline CDR1 is MNHNY and CDR2 is SVGAGI (reference sequence). The CDR3 is 14 residues long. The V end lost 0 bases, the J end lost 4 bases, and 9 bases lay between the germline ends. The DNA of the CDR3 is TGTGCCAGCAGTTACTCGACCGAAATCTATGGCTACACCTTC. This gives the protein CASSYSTEIYGYTF.

The sample holds many counts of this clonotype. The chain combines TRBV6-5 with TRBJ2-7; the match to TRBD1 covers 8 bases. The germline V gene has CDR1 MNHEY and CDR2 SVGAGI. Trimming cost V 4 bases and J 2 bases; bases outside gene matches: 7. CDR3 length: 15 amino acids. CDR3 region: CASSSRDRKTYEQYF. The CDR3, as DNA: TGTGCCAGCAGTTCGAGGGACAGGAAGACCTACGAGCAGTACTTC.

In its sample, this clonotype was seen many times. The chain is built from TRBV7-8 and TRBJ1-2; 10 bases are shared with TRBD1. Trimming at V came to 1 base and at J to 6 bases, leaving 14 bases not matched to a gene. The CDR3 contains 18 residues. Germline CDR1 reads SGHVS; CDR2 reads FQNEAQ. The CDR3 region is CASSLVPGQGLRKDGYTF. DNA of the CDR3: TGTGCCAGCAGCTTAGTACCGGGACAGGGGTTAAGAAAAGATGGCTACACCTTC.

The chain recombines TRBV12-3 or TRBV12-4 with TRBJ1-2, with D unclear. This CDR3 spans 13 amino acids. Between the trimmed V and J ends, which lost 3 bases and 13 bases, there was a span of 18 bases. CDR3: CASSLDQVLPITF. The CDR3 DNA reads TGTGCCAGCAGTTTGGACCAGGTTCTCCCTATCACCTTC.

In this sample, this clonotype turned up many times. The chain employs TRBV18 and TRBJ1-1; a possible D gene is TRBD1 (6 bases). CDR1 and CDR2 from the germline V gene are KGHSH and LQKENI. This CDR3 region has 14 residues. With 4 bases removed from V and 0 bases from J, the gap between germline ends came to 9 bases. The CDR3 sequence: CASSQQGVNTEAFF. The CDR3 DNA is TGTGCCAGCTCACAACAGGGAGTGAACACTGAAGCTTTCTTT.

This clonotype was seen repeatedly, ten times or more. V usage is TRBV29-1 and J usage is TRBJ1-1; D remains unclear. Germline CDR1 is SQVTM and CDR2 is ANQGSEA. This CDR3 contains 13 residues. Trimming took off 1 base at V and 4 bases at J, with 10 bases between the two ends. The CDR3 sequence: CSVEVSRGTEAFF. The CDR3 nucleotides read TGCAGCGTTGAAGTGTCGCGGGGCACTGAAGCTTTCTTT. Using reference TRBV29-1 and TRBJ1-1 for the parts outside the CDR3, the full variable domain is SAVISQKPSRDICQRGTSLTIQCQVDSQVTMMFWYRQQPGQSLTLIATANQGSEATYESGFVIDKFPISRPNLTFSTLTVSNMSPEDSSIYLCSVEVSRGTEAFFGQGTRLTVV.

This clonotype was seen only a few times. The chain couples TRBV6-5 to TRBJ2-7, with D unresolved. Germline CDR1 MNHEY, CDR2 SVGAGI. The CDR3 covers 14 residues. V lost 3 bases and J 0 bases, leaving 9 bases between the germline ends. The CDR3 loop is CASSYMDRSYEQYF. DNA for the CDR3: TGTGCCAGCAGTTATATGGACCGCTCCTACGAGCAGTACTTC.

The genes are TRBV29-1 and TRBJ2-3; 11 nucleotides agree with TRBD2. The CDR3 is 14 residues long. The germline V gene has CDR1 SQVTM and CDR2 ANQGSEA. V gave up 7 bases and J gave up 1 base; unmatched junction bases: 4. In nucleotides, the CDR3 is TGCAGCGAATCGGGACTAGCGGGCACAGATACGCAGTATTTT. Protein product: CSESGLAGTDTQYF.

In this sample, this clonotype is medium-sized (0.01 to 0.1%). V usage is TRBV20-1 and J usage is TRBJ2-4, with D possibly being TRBD1 (5 bases). The CDR3 is 13 residues long. The V and J ends lost 3 bases and 3 bases respectively, with 9 bases between them. Germline values: CDR1 DFQATT, CDR2 SNEGSKA (reference sequence). The CDR3 coding sequence is TGCAGTGCTAGGACAGTAGGCAAAAACATTCAGTACTTC. Protein: CSARTVGKNIQYF.